The clone carrying this T cell receptor beta chain was detected only a few times. Its target is unknown. As to time point: after neoadjuvant nivolumab, at surgical resection. Patients had newly diagnosed, untreated stage II-IVA oral cavity squamous cell carcinoma. In germline, CDR1 is MNHEY, CDR2 SMNVEV (reference sequence). The CDR3 is made up of 16 amino acids. Trimming at V came to 4 bases and at J to 5 bases, leaving 9 bases not matched to a gene. Profiled with immunoSEQ multiplex PCR; TCRdb holds only in-frame clones, not every one. Seen here are roughly 25,000 clones, 25% to 35% observed once, and the top ten hold about a sixth. These data originate in a study of neoadjuvant anti-PD-1 for oral cavity cancer. Looking at the study overall: Before surgery, most patients got three to four biweekly 3 mg/kg nivolumab doses. Non-progressing patients received a fourth nivolumab dose near day 43, then surgery on days 50-56.

Notes on the study in general: Pretreatment Treg/Th17 ratio correlated inversely with post-treatment tumor clonality.

The TCR originated in a person aged 35 to 85 with oral cavity squamous cell carcinoma. The sequenced sample was tumor tissue, obtained after nivolumab (anti-PD-1) treatment. The chain recombines TRBV27 with TRBJ1-5; 9 positions agree with TRBD1. The DNA of the CDR3 is TGTGCCAGCAGTTCTTTCTCCGGGACAGGGTATCAGCCCCAGCATTTT. It translates to CASSSFSGTGYQPQHF.